These 28 T cell receptor beta chains originate from one sample sequenced in a study of blood T cell repertoires in COVID-19. TCRdb's copy holds only in-frame clones and misses some; the assay was immunoSEQ multiplex PCR. The data hold 350,000 to 400,000 clones, with 88% observed a single time. The specimen was PBMCs or T cells enriched from blood (not recorded which). The origin of the receptors is a woman aged 25 to 45 with acute COVID-19.

In DNA form, the CDR3 reads TGTGCCAGTAGTACAGGACAGGGGAGAGTCTATGGCTACACCTTC. Its protein product is CASSTGQGRVYGYTF. The chain has TRBV19 and TRBJ1-2, with 9 bases that match TRBD1. The trim removed 4 bases at V and 4 bases at J, leaving 7 bases unmatched. The CDR3 is 15 amino acids. CDR1 LNHDA and CDR2 SQIVND come from the germline V gene (reference sequence).

This sequence joins TRBV9 and TRBJ1-5, with D hard to call. This CDR3 comprises 13 residues. Trimming took off 2 bases at V and 1 base at J, with 4 bases between the two ends. Germline V gene sequence: CDR1 SGDLS, CDR2 YYNGEE. The CDR3 DNA follows: TGTGCCAGCAGCGTCGGGAGCAATCAGCCCCAGCATTTT. Protein sequence: CASSVGSNQPQHF.

The chain employs TRBV5-6 and TRBJ2-6; 12 bases are a match to TRBD2. Unmatched junction bases numbered 4, after V lost 2 bases and J lost 1 base. CDR3 size: 18 residues. Germline loops: CDR1 SGHDT, CDR2 YYEEEE. The CDR3 DNA follows: TGTGCCAGCAGCTTCCCGACTAGCGGGGGATCTGGGGCCAACGTCCTGACTTTC. Translation gives CASSFPTSGGSGANVLTF.

This sequence joins TRBV6-1 and TRBJ1-1; D is possibly TRBD1 (6 bases). Trimming cost V 2 bases and J 0 bases, with 13 bases left between them. Germline V lookup: CDR1 MNHNS, CDR2 SASEGT. The CDR3 consists of 16 residues. CDR3 nucleotide sequence: TGTGCCAGCAGTGAAATCCACGGACAGCTGAACACTGAAGCTTTCTTT. Translating gives CASSEIHGQLNTEAFF.

The genes are TRBV5-4 and TRBJ2-3, with D possibly TRBD1 on 6 matching bases. The CDR3 loop spans 14 amino acids. The ends were cut back, 3 bases at V and 3 bases at J, with 11 bases in the middle. Germline assignment: CDR1 SGHNT and CDR2 YYREEE (reference sequence). CDR3 in amino acids: CASSSEQGTDTQYF. Here the CDR3 DNA reads TGTGCCAGCAGCTCTGAACAGGGAACAGATACGCAGTATTTT.

In this sample, this clone turned up a few times. The chain employs TRBV27 and TRBJ1-4; possible D gene TRBD1, 6 bases. V was cut by 2 bases and J by 8 bases, with 18 bases left in between. Per germline, CDR1 MNHEY and CDR2 SMNVEV (reference sequence). The CDR3 is 16 amino acids. CDR3 DNA: TGTGCCAGCAGTTTAGTAGGCCAGGGGCTCGGGGAAAAACTGTTTTTT. Amino acid sequence: CASSLVGQGLGEKLFF.

The V gene is TRBV30, the J gene TRBJ1-1; D not certain. The V end lost 4 bases, the J end lost 2 bases, and 14 bases lay between the germline ends. This CDR3 contains 14 residues. From germline, CDR1 is GTSNPN and CDR2 SVGIG (reference sequence). The CDR3 sequence: CAWTTGQANTEAFF. CDR3 DNA sequence: TGTGCCTGGACTACCGGCCAGGCTAACACTGAAGCTTTCTTT.

The V gene is TRBV4-2, the J gene TRBJ2-6; D uncertain. The CDR3 runs 17 residues. Trimming stripped 4 bases from V and 0 bases from J, with 13 bases between. Germline values: CDR1 LGHNA, CDR2 YNFKEQ. CDR3 loop: CASSRVSYSSGANVLTF. The CDR3, as DNA: TGTGCCAGCAGCCGGGTTTCTTACAGCTCTGGGGCCAACGTCCTGACTTTC.

A few counts support this clone. This chain joins TRBV5-1 and TRBJ1-2, with 8 bases that match TRBD1. V trimming: 4 bases; J trimming: 7 bases; junction bases outside the gene matches: 9. This CDR3 is 14 amino acids long. Germline V gene lookup returns CDR1 SGHRS and CDR2 YFSETQ. Here the CDR3 reads CASSPDRGSSGYTF. Here the CDR3 DNA reads TGCGCCAGCAGCCCCGACAGGGGATCGAGTGGCTACACCTTC.

The chain joins TRBV19 to TRBJ2-2; possibly TRBD1 for D (5 bases). V was cut by 7 bases and J by 5 bases, with 17 bases left in between. Per germline, CDR1 LNHDA and CDR2 SQIVND (reference sequence). The CDR3 extends over 15 amino acids. In nucleotides, the CDR3 is TGTGCCAGTACCCATCGGACACATTGGACCGGGGAGCTGTTTTTT. Translated: CASTHRTHWTGELFF.

The rearrangement links TRBV19 to TRBJ1-5, with D possibly being TRBD1 (5 bases). Germline CDR1 and CDR2: LNHDA and SQIVND (reference sequence). This CDR3 has 16 residues. Trimming took off 6 bases at V and 4 bases at J, with 19 bases between the two ends. CDR3 in DNA: TGTGCCAGTAGATCGGCAAGGACATTTGGTAATCAGCCCCAGCATTTT. Translating gives CASRSARTFGNQPQHF. The full variable domain, its missing parts supplied by reference TRBV19 and TRBJ1-5, is DGGITQSPKYLFRKEGQNVTLSCEQNLNHDAMYWYRQDPGQGLRLIYYSQIVNDFQKGDIAEGYSVSREKKESFPLTVTSAQKNPTAFYLCASRSARTFGNQPQHFGDGTRLSIL.

This chain connects TRBV27 to TRBJ2-7; 9 bases are shared with TRBD1. The CDR3 is made up of 15 amino acids. With 5 bases clipped from V and 3 bases from J, the junction kept 8 bases outside the gene matches. Germline CDR1 and CDR2: MNHEY and SMNVEV (reference sequence). CDR3 amino acids: CASSVERTGVYEQYF. Written as DNA, the CDR3 is TGTGCCAGCAGTGTAGAGAGGACAGGGGTCTACGAGCAGTACTTC.

The count of this clone is one. This rearrangement joins TRBV12-3 or TRBV12-4 to TRBJ2-7; TRBD1 matches at 8 bases. The trim removed 2 bases at V and 6 bases at J, leaving 0 bases unmatched. This CDR3 is 12 amino acids long. The CDR3 DNA is TGTGCCAGCAGTTTAACAGGGGGCGAGCAGTACTTC. Translated: CASSLTGGEQYF.

The rearrangement joins TRBV21-1 to TRBJ2-7; TRBD1, the table's D call, was not compared with the DNA. TRBV21-1 counts as a pseudogene. The CDR3 spans 23 residues. Here the CDR3 reads CASSKGPSNPLSPGTGLKYEQYF. CDR3 nucleotides: TGTGCCAGCAGCAAAGGGCCCTCAAATCCATTAAGTCCCGGGACAGGGCTTAAGTACGAGCAGTACTTC.

This sequence joins TRBV20-1 and TRBJ1-3; 10 nucleotides match TRBD1. Germline assignment: CDR1 DFQATT and CDR2 SNEGSKA (reference sequence). The CDR3 covers 18 residues. The trim removed 3 bases at V and 4 bases at J, leaving 15 bases unmatched. CDR3 coding DNA: TGCAGTGCTAGTAAATTTGGGACAGGGGCAGGCGTGGGAAACACCATATATTTT. Its translation: CSASKFGTGAGVGNTIYF.

This chain links TRBV29-1 with TRBJ2-7, with D possibly matching TRBD2 (6 bases). Germline CDR1 reads SQVTM; CDR2 reads ANQGSEA. There are 13 residues in the CDR3. The ends were cut back, 3 bases at V and 3 bases at J, with 12 bases in the middle. CDR3 amino acids: CSVEGRRDYEQYF. In DNA form, the CDR3 reads TGCAGCGTTGAGGGACGGCGGGACTACGAGCAGTACTTC.

The chain links TRBV1 to TRBJ1-6; TRBD1 is taken as the D call from the table, unchecked against the DNA. TRBV1 is an annotated pseudogene. The CDR3 consists of 16 residues. The CDR3 DNA sequence: TGCACCAGCAGCCAAGTCCCAGGTGCAGGGGGTTCACCCCTCCACTTT. Its protein product is CTSSQVPGAGGSPLHF.

The chain is built from TRBV9 and TRBJ1-2, with a tentative D call TRBD1 (6 bases). CDR3 length equals 12 residues. Germline CDR1 is SGDLS and CDR2 is YYNGEE. V lost 9 bases and J 5 bases, leaving 14 bases between the germline ends. The CDR3, as DNA: TGTGCCACCGGGGGGGCGAAGTATGGCTACACCTTC. It codes for CATGGAKYGYTF.

The V gene is TRBV3-1 (or the pseudogene TRBV3-2), the J gene TRBJ2-7; D not resolved. The CDR3 is 14 amino acids. Germline CDR1 is LGHDT and CDR2 is YNNKEL (reference sequence). V lost 0 bases and J 0 bases, leaving 6 bases between the germline ends. CDR3 region: CASSQDVLSYEQYF. The CDR3 region has the DNA TGTGCCAGCAGCCAAGATGTACTCTCCTACGAGCAGTACTTC.

The V gene is TRBV12-3 or TRBV12-4, the J gene TRBJ1-1; 7 nucleotides align to TRBD1. The CDR3 loop spans 13 amino acids. J gave up 11 bases and V 6 bases, and 12 bases lay outside the gene matches. DNA of the CDR3: TGTGCCAGCAGGGGGAGACAGGGCCCTTCCGCTTTCTTT. Translation gives CASRGRQGPSAFF.

This rearrangement joins TRBV6-2 or TRBV6-3 to TRBJ1-1; the D is unclear. Germline values: CDR1 MNHEY, CDR2 SVGEGT. With 5 bases removed from V and 6 bases from J, the gap between germline ends came to 10 bases. The CDR3 spans 12 residues. The CDR3 nucleotides are TGTGCCAGCAGTCGCCCGAGATCTGAAGCTTTCTTT. Translated: CASSRPRSEAFF.

This rearrangement joins TRBV21-1 to TRBJ1-2; TRBD1 is taken as the D call from the table, unchecked against the DNA. TRBV21-1 is noted as a pseudogene. The CDR3 sequence is 19 residues long. The CDR3 nucleotides read TGTGCCAGCAGCCCAAGGACCCCGGCCAGGGGGGCGACTTTCGATGGCTACACCTTC. As protein: CASSPRTPARGATFDGYTF.

This rearrangement joins TRBV19 to TRBJ1-2, with 7 bases aligning to TRBD1. CDR1 and CDR2 (germline): LNHDA, SQIVND (reference sequence). V was pared by 9 bases and J by 0 bases, with 4 bases of the junction left unmatched. CDR3 length equals 13 residues. The CDR3 spells CASTGQTNYGYTF. The CDR3 DNA reads TGTGCCAGCACGGGACAGACTAACTATGGCTACACCTTC.

Concerning this clone: Other nucleotide sequences from this sample produce the same CDR3. This chain links TRBV5-1 with TRBJ1-4, with TRBD1 identical over 9 bases. This CDR3 is 16 amino acids long. Germline CDR1 is SGHRS and CDR2 is YFSETQ. V gave up 0 bases and J gave up 0 bases; unmatched junction bases: 0. The CDR3 spells CASSLGQGATNEKLFF. The CDR3 DNA is TGCGCCAGCAGCTTGGGACAGGGGGCAACTAATGAAAAACTGTTTTTT.

The chain recombines TRBV2 with TRBJ2-2; 8 bases are a match to TRBD2. The junction had 8 bases not matched to a gene; V was cut back by 11 bases and J by 6 bases. The germline gives CDR1 SNHLY, CDR2 FYNNEI. CDR3 length equals 13 residues. The CDR3 DNA sequence: TGTGCCGGGAGCCCGGGGGGGGCCGGGGAGCTGTTTTTT. Residues: CAGSPGGAGELFF.

The V gene is TRBV5-1, the J gene TRBJ1-1; D not resolved. CDR1 and CDR2 (germline): SGHRS, YFSETQ. The CDR3 contains 14 residues. Trimming removed 0 bases from V and 1 base from J, with 7 bases in between. For the CDR3, the DNA is TGCGCCAGCAGCTTGGCTGGGCGGAACACTGAAGCTTTCTTT. Translating it yields CASSLAGRNTEAFF.

V gene TRBV9 combines with J gene TRBJ2-7, with 7 bases that match TRBD1. From germline, CDR1 is SGDLS and CDR2 YYNGEE. There are 13 residues in the CDR3. Trimming took 4 bases from V and 4 from J; bases not matched to a gene: 5. CDR3 nucleotides: TGTGCCAGCAGCCAGGGGACAGCGTACGAGCAGTACTTC. Protein: CASSQGTAYEQYF.

The chain links TRBV2 to TRBJ1-1; TRBD1 aligns across 10 bases. Germline V CDR1 and CDR2: SNHLY, FYNNEI. V gave up 6 bases and J gave up 3 bases; unmatched junction bases: 7. The CDR3 has 15 residues. The CDR3 loop is CASRRDRGRDTEAFF. The CDR3 nucleotides read TGTGCCAGCAGGCGGGACAGGGGAAGGGACACTGAAGCTTTCTTT.